This TCR beta chain was captured by sequencing in a study of blood T cell repertoires in COVID-19. Study at large: Acute and convalescent COVID-19 samples came from the United States, Italy and Spain. The cDNA or gDNA used as material had been derived from T cells, B-cell-depleted T cells, or PBMCs.

Note on this clone: The sample contains more than one DNA sequence encoding this CDR3.

Seattle researchers signed up patients amid active infection and tracked them longitudinally. Trimming removed 5 bases from V and 4 bases from J, with 6 bases in between. Germline CDR1 is SEHNR and CDR2 is FQNEAQ (reference sequence). This CDR3 has 12 amino acids. Per the authors' pipeline: It was from reference gene primer amplification that nucleated cell counts were estimated. The protocol was immunoSEQ multiplex PCR, while the TCRdb copy is restricted to in-frame clones and leaves out a portion. V and J calls and clone size are as listed in that table; D and trimming were resolved from the DNA. The table includes 350,000 to 450,000 clones, around 91% detected once.

This sequence was found in a woman in her 40s with COVID-19, enrolled during active disease. This chain links TRBV7-9 with TRBJ1-5; D remains ambiguous. Sequenced: peripheral blood. The CDR3 region is CASSPGNQPQHF. CDR3 bases: TGTGCCAGCAGCCCGGGGAATCAGCCCCAGCATTTT.